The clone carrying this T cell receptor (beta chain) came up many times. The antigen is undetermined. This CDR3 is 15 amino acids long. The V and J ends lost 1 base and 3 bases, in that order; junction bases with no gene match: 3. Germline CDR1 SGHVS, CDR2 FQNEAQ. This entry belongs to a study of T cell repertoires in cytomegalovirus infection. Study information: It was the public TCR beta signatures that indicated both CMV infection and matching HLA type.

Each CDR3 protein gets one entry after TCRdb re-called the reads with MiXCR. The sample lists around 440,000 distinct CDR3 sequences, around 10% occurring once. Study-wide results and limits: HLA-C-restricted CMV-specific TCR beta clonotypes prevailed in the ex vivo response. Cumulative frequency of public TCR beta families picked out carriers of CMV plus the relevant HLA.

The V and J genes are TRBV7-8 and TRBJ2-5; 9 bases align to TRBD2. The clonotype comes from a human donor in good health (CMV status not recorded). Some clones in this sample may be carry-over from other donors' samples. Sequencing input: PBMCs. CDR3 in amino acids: CASSLESGGKETQYF. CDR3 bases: TGTGCCAGCAGCTTAGAGAGCGGGGGGAAAGAGACCCAGTACTTC.